A single T cell receptor beta chain is shown here with its context. Its antigen is as yet unknown. From the reads, TCRdb called clonotypes with MiXCR, one entry per CDR3 protein. The sample lists approximately 97,000 distinct CDR3 sequences; approximately 15% were seen once. Trimming cost V 5 bases and J 1 base; bases outside gene matches: 6. CDR3 length equals 16 residues. The sample originates from a study of T cell repertoires in cytomegalovirus infection. Across the study: Carrying CMV and the relevant HLA type showed in public TCR beta signatures.

Broader study findings: Summed public TCR beta family frequency identified CMV carriers bearing the relevant HLA. Ex vivo, HLA-C-restricted CMV-specific TCR beta clonotypes prevailed over the rest of the response.

The sample consisted of PBMCs. J is TRBJ2-5 and V is TRBV12-3 or TRBV12-4, with 11 positions matching TRBD2. The receptor comes from a human donor in good health (CMV status not recorded). Some clones in this sample may be carry-over from other donors' samples. CDR3 nucleotide sequence: TGTGCCAGCAGTGGCGGGACTAGCGGAACCCAAGAGACCCAGTACTTC. Amino acid sequence: CASSGGTSGTQETQYF.